This TCR beta chain emerged from a study of beta chain features in type 1 diabetes. The isolated RNA, all of it, was reverse transcribed, so expressed TCRB transcripts were what got sequenced. Assay used: immunoSEQ multiplex PCR; TCRdb lists only in-frame clones, some missing. The profile shows approximately 330,000 clones, around 10% of them singletons. The germline CDR1 and CDR2 sequences are SNHLY and FYNNEI. The CDR3 loop spans 14 amino acids. V lost 3 bases, J lost 4 bases, and 3 bases stayed unmatched. J is TRBJ2-5 and V is TRBV2, with TRBD1 matching over 9 bases. Sequenced: naive CD4+ T cells from blood. The TCR was taken from a woman between 25 and 40 years old in good health. The CDR3 nucleotides read TGTGCCAGCAGTGAGTTGGGACAGGGAGAGACCCAGTACTTC. It encodes CASSELGQGETQYF.